This section outlines one T cell receptor beta chain sequence together with its context. Its antigen is unknown. Prior to sequencing, the ViraFEST assay stimulated PBMC with viral peptide pools, which expanded the antigen-specific CD4+ T cells. When ten to eleven days of culture had elapsed, CD4+ T cells were isolated. Recipients of the vaccine had no prior SARS-CoV-2 infection and negative nucleocapsid antibodies. Some 2 million PBMC per well were cultured with roughly 9 IU/ml IL-2 and about 10 ug/ml peptides. These data are taken from a study of vaccination effects on CD4 cells after COVID-19. The ends were cut back, 2 bases at V and 5 bases at J, with 9 bases in the middle. Germline lookup yields CDR1 MRHNA and CDR2 SNTAGT. The CDR3 extends over 13 amino acids. Study-level findings and limits: Within healthy vaccinees, only 1 of 255 vaccine-induced clones displayed cross-reactivity with common cold coronaviruses. Sampling in the study covered few convalescent patients and included no early post-infection timepoints.

Sequencing used immunoSEQ multiplex PCR; TCRdb keeps in-frame clones, though not all of them. The sample lists about 54,000 clones, 65% to 90% seen once, with 2% to 3% in the top ten. The source of this sequence is a human donor who received a COVID-19 vaccine. The starting material was CD4+ T cells from PBMCs cultured with HCoV-229E spike peptides, obtained before COVID-19 vaccination. The chain couples TRBV6-4 to TRBJ2-5; D remains ambiguous. CDR3 in DNA: TGTGCCAGCAGTGACAGATTCGGGGAGACCCAGTACTTC. Protein sequence: CASSDRFGETQYF.